Shown below are 22 T cell receptor beta chains from a single sample sequenced in a study of CD8+CD57+ T cells in acquired aplastic anemia. An expansion of CD8+CD57+ cells by flow cytometry had been shown in patients chosen for sequencing. Profiling of TCR beta VDJ combinations and CDR3 sequences used genomic DNA as template. Using its own MiXCR run on the reads, TCRdb lists one record per CDR3 protein. The data contain around 200,000 distinct CDR3 sequences, roughly 45% of them seen just once; the ten biggest clones take up about 20%. The sample comprised sorted CD4+, CD8+, or CD8+CD57+ T cells (not recorded which) from PBMCs. The receptors stem from a human donor with aplastic anemia.

Ten or more counts support this clonotype. The J gene is TRBJ1-6, the V gene TRBV5-1; D remains ambiguous. The germline V gene has CDR1 SGHRS and CDR2 YFSETQ. The CDR3 has 16 amino acids. Trimming left V 0 bases short and J 2 bases short, with 9 bases between. This CDR3 is CASSLEAGPYNSPLHF. CDR3 nucleotide sequence: TGCGCCAGCAGCTTGGAGGCAGGACCCTATAATTCACCCCTCCACTTT.

V and J are TRBV29-1 and TRBJ1-2, with D possibly matching TRBD1 (5 bases). The V end lost 6 bases, the J end lost 1 base, and 9 bases lay between the germline ends. Germline V gene data show CDR1 as SQVTM and CDR2 as ANQGSEA. The CDR3 runs 12 residues. CDR3 DNA sequence: TGCAGCGTAAAACAGGATAACTATGGCTACACCTTC. Its protein product is CSVKQDNYGYTF.

The chain carries TRBV25-1 and TRBJ1-4, with 7 positions matching TRBD1. This CDR3 is 17 amino acids long. The V gene's germline CDR1 is MGHDK and CDR2 SYGVNS. V trimming: 6 bases; J trimming: 8 bases; junction bases outside the gene matches: 18. The CDR3 DNA sequence: TGTGCCAGCAGACCCCGGGGGACAGCTTACGGTAACGAAAAACTGTTTTTT. This translates into CASRPRGTAYGNEKLFF. The variable domain in full, with the rest retrieved from reference TRBV25-1 and TRBJ1-4, is EADIYQTPRYLVIGTGKKITLECSQTMGHDKMYWYQQDPGMELHLIHYSYGVNSTEKGDLSSESTVSRIRTEHFPLTLESARPSHTSQYLCASRPRGTAYGNEKLFFGSGTQLSVL.

This sequence joins TRBV5-4 and TRBJ1-6; 7 bases line up with TRBD1. This CDR3 is 17 amino acids long. CDR1 and CDR2 from the germline V gene are SGHNT and YYREEE (reference sequence). V lost 3 bases to trimming and J lost 9 bases; unmatched junction nucleotides: 15. The CDR3 here is CASSYRQGPTLGSPLHF. In DNA, the CDR3 is TGTGCCAGCAGCTACCGACAGGGTCCTACGCTAGGTTCACCCCTCCACTTT.

This clonotype was found many times. J is TRBJ2-1 and V is TRBV20-1; unclear D gene. V lost 3 bases and J 12 bases, leaving 15 bases between the germline ends. This CDR3 comprises 12 residues. The germline V gene has CDR1 DFQATT and CDR2 SNEGSKA (reference sequence). The CDR3 nucleotides are TGCAGTGCTAGTGGTACTCGCCGGCGGCAGTTCTTC. The encoded protein is CSASGTRRRQFF.

This clonotype came up many times. The V gene is TRBV14, the J gene TRBJ2-1, with 13 positions matching TRBD2. Looked up from germline, CDR1 is SGHDN and CDR2 is FVKESK. V gave up 5 bases and J gave up 9 bases; unmatched junction bases: 10. The CDR3 has 16 amino acids. For the CDR3, the DNA is TGTGCCAGCAGCTCGGGACTAGCGGGGACTGGGAGTGAGCAGTTCTTC. Residues: CASSSGLAGTGSEQFF.

The chain is built from TRBV20-1 and TRBJ2-7, with a possible D match to TRBD1 (6 bases). Germline values: CDR1 DFQATT, CDR2 SNEGSKA (reference sequence). The CDR3 runs to 13 residues. V lost 4 bases and J lost 1, with 11 bases in between. In DNA, the CDR3 is TGCAGTGCTAAGGACAGTAGGTCCTACGAGCAGTACTTC. Its protein is CSAKDSRSYEQYF.

Worth noting for this clonotype: This may stem from a read error, because a much larger clone lies one nucleotide away. The chain links TRBV6-5 to TRBJ1-1, with D maybe TRBD1 (6 bases). This CDR3 is 15 amino acids long. Germline CDR1 is MNHEY and CDR2 is SVGAGI. CDR3 loop: CASSYSLGDNTEALF. The CDR3 nucleotides read TGTGCCAGCAGTTACTCGTTAGGGGACAACACTGAAGCTCTCTTT.

Many counts were recorded for this clonotype. This chain uses TRBV9 with TRBJ2-5; 8 nucleotides match TRBD2. CDR1 and CDR2 from the germline V gene are SGDLS and YYNGEE. This CDR3 comprises 15 residues. Trimming cost V 7 bases and J 4 bases; bases outside gene matches: 12. The CDR3 region is CASGAGRGALETQYF. CDR3 bases: TGTGCCAGCGGCGCGGGGCGGGGGGCCCTAGAGACCCAGTACTTC. Full variable domain (outside the CDR3, taken from reference TRBV9 and TRBJ2-5): DSGVTQTPKHLITATGQRVTLRCSPRSGDLSVYWYQQSLDQGLQFLIQYYNGEERAKGNILERFSAQQFPDLHSELNLSSLELGDSALYFCASGAGRGALETQYFGPGTRLLVL.

The rearrangement joins TRBV9 to TRBJ2-7, with TRBD2 matching over 10 bases. Germline CDR1 and CDR2: SGDLS and YYNGEE. The CDR3 runs to 15 residues. The ends lost 2 bases at V and 2 bases at J; junction bases unmatched: 4. CDR3 amino acids: CASSVGTSDTYEQYF. The DNA of the CDR3 is TGTGCCAGCAGCGTCGGGACTAGCGACACCTACGAGCAGTACTTC.

This chain links TRBV18 with TRBJ1-3; 8 nucleotides line up with TRBD1. The CDR3 runs 16 residues. The V gene end was trimmed by 3 bases and the J gene end by 8 bases; junction bases not matched to a gene: 12. Germline CDR1 KGHSH, CDR2 LQKENI. The CDR3, as DNA: TGTGCCAGCTCACCCCTCCCGACAGGGGAGGAATACACCATATATTTT. Its protein is CASSPLPTGEEYTIYF.

This chain connects TRBV19 to TRBJ1-6; a possible D gene is TRBD1 (6 bases). This CDR3 has 16 amino acids. Trimming took off 1 base at V and 9 bases at J, with 16 bases between the two ends. CDR1 and CDR2 from the germline V gene are LNHDA and SQIVND (reference sequence). As DNA, the CDR3 is TGTGCCAGTAGTATAGTCAGGGACACGCATGTTTCACCCCTCCACTTT. Encoded protein: CASSIVRDTHVSPLHF.

In its sample, this clonotype was seen many times. This sequence joins TRBV5-1 and TRBJ2-2, with 10 bases identical to TRBD1. Germline-derived CDR1 and CDR2 are SGHRS and YFSETQ. The junction had 17 bases not matched to a gene; V was cut back by 3 bases and J by 6 bases. CDR3 length: 19 residues. CDR3 DNA: TGCGCCAGCAGCTCCTACTCAACCGGGACAGGGGATGTCCCCGGGGAGCTGTTTTTT. Its protein product is CASSSYSTGTGDVPGELFF.

Details on this clonotype: Since no conserved phenylalanine or tryptophan closes the CDR3, a read error is the likely cause. The chain uses TRBV12-3 or TRBV12-4 and TRBJ2-2; 8 nucleotides align to TRBD1. The CDR3 contains 15 residues. V lost 5 bases to trimming and J lost 7 bases; unmatched junction nucleotides: 9. CDR3 in DNA: TGTGCCAGCAGTCTCGACAGGGGCCATAGCGGGGAGCTGTTTTCT. It is translated as CASSLDRGHSGELFS.

This clonotype was observed at least ten times. The chain couples TRBV9 to TRBJ1-5; TRBD1 is a possible D gene (5 bases). The CDR3 is 13 amino acids. Between the trimmed V and J ends, which lost 3 bases and 3 bases, there was a span of 7 bases. Germline V gives CDR1 SGDLS, CDR2 YYNGEE. CDR3 in amino acids: CASSGGVNQPQHF. CDR3 in DNA: TGTGCCAGCAGCGGGGGCGTCAATCAGCCCCAGCATTTT. Supplemented by reference TRBV9 and TRBJ1-5, the full variable domain reads DSGVTQTPKHLITATGQRVTLRCSPRSGDLSVYWYQQSLDQGLQFLIQYYNGEERAKGNILERFSAQQFPDLHSELNLSSLELGDSALYFCASSGGVNQPQHFGDGTRLSIL.

This clonotype showed up just a few times. V and J are TRBV20-1 and TRBJ1-5; D not certain. The CDR3 contains 13 residues. Germline loops: CDR1 DFQATT, CDR2 SNEGSKA (reference sequence). The chain's CDR3 is CSPQVEGNQPQHF. DNA for the CDR3: TGCAGCCCTCAAGTTGAGGGCAATCAGCCCCAGCATTTT.

This clonotype was counted only a few times. V and J are TRBV6-1 and TRBJ2-7; TRBD1 matches 9 bases. Germline V CDR1 and CDR2: MNHNS, SASEGT. The CDR3 is 14 residues long. The ends lost 5 bases at V and 2 bases at J; junction bases unmatched: 4. The CDR3, as DNA: TGTGCCAGCAGTTCCGGGACAGGGACCTACGAGCAGTACTTC. This sequence encodes CASSSGTGTYEQYF.

As to this clonotype: One junction end does not reproduce the germline sequence, and a read error may be involved. The genes are TRBV4-1 and TRBJ1-1; 7 nucleotides line up with TRBD1. The CDR3 consists of 19 residues. CDR1 is MGHRA, CDR2 YSYEKL, per germline. The CDR3, as DNA: TGCGCCAGCAGCCACGCCCGACAGGGACTTTCCCAAAAGAACACTGAAGCTTCCTTT. As protein: CASSHARQGLSQKNTEASF.

The chain joins TRBV2 to TRBJ2-7; D is uncertain. Germline V gives CDR1 SNHLY, CDR2 FYNNEI. V lost 6 bases to trimming and J lost 6 bases, with 18 bases between them. This CDR3 contains 14 residues. CDR3 nucleotides: TGTGCCAGCAGAGATTTGGCATCATCCGTCGAGCAGTACTTC. This sequence encodes CASRDLASSVEQYF.

This clonotype has at least ten counts. This rearrangement joins TRBV5-1 to TRBJ1-1, with 9 bases lining up with TRBD1. The V and J ends lost 4 bases and 2 bases, in that order; junction bases with no gene match: 6. CDR1 SGHRS and CDR2 YFSETQ come from the germline V gene. The CDR3 is 15 amino acids. CDR3 bases: TGCGCCAGCAGCCAGCAGGGACAGGGAAACACTGAAGCTTTCTTT. Its translation is CASSQQGQGNTEAFF. Together with reference TRBV5-1 and TRBJ1-1, the CDR3 gives the full variable domain: KAGVTQTPRYLIKTRGQQVTLSCSPISGHRSVSWYQQTPGQGLQFLFEYFSETQRNKGNFPGRFSGRQFSNSRSEMNVSTLELGDSALYLCASSQQGQGNTEAFFGQGTRLTVV.

Ten or more counts support this clonotype. The chain couples TRBV5-1 to TRBJ1-1, with 7 positions matching TRBD1. Germline CDR1 and CDR2: SGHRS and YFSETQ. The V segment lost 1 base and the J segment 5 bases; nucleotides outside the gene matches: 5. This CDR3 is 14 amino acids long. DNA of the CDR3: TGCGCCAGCAGCTTGCAGGACAGGTGGACTGAAGCTTTCTTT. Protein: CASSLQDRWTEAFF.

This clonotype was detected ten times or more. V usage is TRBV24-1 and J usage is TRBJ2-2; 10 bases match TRBD1. J was trimmed by 5 bases and V by 9 bases; bases with no gene match: 11. The CDR3 is 16 residues long. CDR1 and CDR2 (germline): KGHDR, SFDVKD. This CDR3 is CATSPRGTGVTGELFF. For the CDR3, the DNA is TGTGCCACCTCTCCTAGGGGGACAGGGGTTACCGGGGAGCTGTTTTTT.